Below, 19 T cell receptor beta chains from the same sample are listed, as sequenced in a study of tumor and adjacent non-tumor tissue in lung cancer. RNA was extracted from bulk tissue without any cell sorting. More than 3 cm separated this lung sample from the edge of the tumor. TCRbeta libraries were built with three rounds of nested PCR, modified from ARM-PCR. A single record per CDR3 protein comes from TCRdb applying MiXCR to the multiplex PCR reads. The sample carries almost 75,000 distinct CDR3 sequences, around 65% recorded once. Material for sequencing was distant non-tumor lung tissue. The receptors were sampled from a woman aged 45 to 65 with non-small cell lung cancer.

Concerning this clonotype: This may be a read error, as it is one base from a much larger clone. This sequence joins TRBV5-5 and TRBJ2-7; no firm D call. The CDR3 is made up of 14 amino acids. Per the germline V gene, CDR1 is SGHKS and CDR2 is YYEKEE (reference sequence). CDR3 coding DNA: TGTACCAGCAGCTTGGTTGGGCCACCCTACGAGCAGTACTTC. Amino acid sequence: CTSSLVGPPYEQYF.

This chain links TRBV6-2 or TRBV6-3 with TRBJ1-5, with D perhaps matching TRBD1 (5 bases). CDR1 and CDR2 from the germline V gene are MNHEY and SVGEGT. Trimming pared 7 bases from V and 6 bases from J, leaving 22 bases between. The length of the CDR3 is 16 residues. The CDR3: CASNPTQGEYTQPQHF. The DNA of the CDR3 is TGTGCCAGCAACCCCACCCAAGGGGAGTATACTCAGCCCCAGCATTTT.

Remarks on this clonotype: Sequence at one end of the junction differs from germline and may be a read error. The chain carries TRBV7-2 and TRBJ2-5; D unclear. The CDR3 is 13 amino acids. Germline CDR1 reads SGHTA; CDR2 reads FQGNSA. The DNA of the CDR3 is TGTGCCAGCAGCTTTTATAGGGTAGAGGCCCAGTACTTC. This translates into CASSFYRVEAQYF.

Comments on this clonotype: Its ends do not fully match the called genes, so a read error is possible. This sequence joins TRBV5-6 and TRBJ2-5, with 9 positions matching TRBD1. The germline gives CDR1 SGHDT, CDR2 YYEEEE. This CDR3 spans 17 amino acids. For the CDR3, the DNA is TGTGCCAGCAGCTTCATACAGGGGGCCTACCACCAAGAGATCCAGTACTTC. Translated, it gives CASSFIQGAYHQEIQYF.

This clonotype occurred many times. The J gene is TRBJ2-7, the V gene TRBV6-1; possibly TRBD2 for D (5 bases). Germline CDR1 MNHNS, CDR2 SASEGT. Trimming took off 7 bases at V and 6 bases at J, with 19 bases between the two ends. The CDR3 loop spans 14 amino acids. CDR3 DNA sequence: TGTGCCAGCAAACGGGGTATTTTGTTGGGCGAGCAGTACTTC. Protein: CASKRGILLGEQYF.

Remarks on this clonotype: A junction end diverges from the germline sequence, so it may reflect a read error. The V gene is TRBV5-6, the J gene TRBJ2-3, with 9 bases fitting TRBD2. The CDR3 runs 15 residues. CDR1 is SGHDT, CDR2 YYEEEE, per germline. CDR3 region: CASRQLAGARDTQYF. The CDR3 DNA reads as TGTGCCAGCAGACAATTAGCGGGAGCAAGAGATACACAGTATTTT.

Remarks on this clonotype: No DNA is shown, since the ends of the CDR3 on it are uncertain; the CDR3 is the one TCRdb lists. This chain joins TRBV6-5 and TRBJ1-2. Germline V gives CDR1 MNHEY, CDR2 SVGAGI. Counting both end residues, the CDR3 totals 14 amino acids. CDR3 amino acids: CVSSFGLFNYGCTF.

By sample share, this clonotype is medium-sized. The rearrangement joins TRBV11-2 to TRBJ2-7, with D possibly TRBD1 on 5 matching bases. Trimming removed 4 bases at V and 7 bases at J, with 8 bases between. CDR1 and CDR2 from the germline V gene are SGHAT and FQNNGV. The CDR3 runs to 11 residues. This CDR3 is CASSSSGEQYF. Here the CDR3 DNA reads TGTGCCAGCAGCTCCTCAGGGGAGCAGTACTTC. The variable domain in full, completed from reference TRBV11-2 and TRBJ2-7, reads EAGVAQSPRYKIIEKRQSVAFWCNPISGHATLYWYQQILGQGPKLLIQFQNNGVVDDSQLPKDRFSAERLKGVDSTLKIQPAKLEDSAVYLCASSSSGEQYFGPGTRLTVT.

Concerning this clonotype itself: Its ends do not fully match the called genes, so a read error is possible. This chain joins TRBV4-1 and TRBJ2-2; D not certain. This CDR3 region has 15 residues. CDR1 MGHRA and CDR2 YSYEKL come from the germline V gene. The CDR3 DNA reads TGCGCCAGCAGTCAAGATGCGTCGTACACCTGGGAGCTGTTTTTT. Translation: CASSQDASYTWELFF.

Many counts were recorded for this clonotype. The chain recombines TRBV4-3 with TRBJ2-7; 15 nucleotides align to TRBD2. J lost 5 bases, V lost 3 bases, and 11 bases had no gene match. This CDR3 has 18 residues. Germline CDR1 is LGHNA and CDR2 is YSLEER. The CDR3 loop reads CASSHGLAGGPLRDEQYF. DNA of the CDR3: TGCGCCAGCAGCCACGGACTAGCGGGAGGGCCCCTTAGGGACGAGCAGTACTTC.

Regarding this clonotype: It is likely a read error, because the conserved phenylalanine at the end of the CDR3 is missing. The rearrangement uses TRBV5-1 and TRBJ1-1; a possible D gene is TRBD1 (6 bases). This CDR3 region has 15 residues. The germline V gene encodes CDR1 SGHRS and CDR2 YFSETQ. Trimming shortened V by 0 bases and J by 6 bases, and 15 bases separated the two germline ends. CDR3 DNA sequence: TGCGCCAGCAGCTTGGTTGTCAGGGGTTCTTCTGAAGCTTTCCTT. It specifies CASSLVVRGSSEAFL.

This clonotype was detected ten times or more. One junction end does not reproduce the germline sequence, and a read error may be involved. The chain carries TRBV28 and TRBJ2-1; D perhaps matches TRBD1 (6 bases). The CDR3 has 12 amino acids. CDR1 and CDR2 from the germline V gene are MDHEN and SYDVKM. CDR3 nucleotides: TGTGCCAGCAGTTTAATGTCGAGGGGGTGTGTCTTC. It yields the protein CASSLMSRGCVF.

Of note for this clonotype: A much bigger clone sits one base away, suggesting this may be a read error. The CDR3 sequence: CVSRSAQEAFF. Here the CDR3 DNA reads TGTGTCAGCAGATCAGCACAGGAAGCTTTCTTT. V gene TRBV12-3 or TRBV12-4 combines with J gene TRBJ1-1; D call uncertain. This CDR3 has 11 amino acids.

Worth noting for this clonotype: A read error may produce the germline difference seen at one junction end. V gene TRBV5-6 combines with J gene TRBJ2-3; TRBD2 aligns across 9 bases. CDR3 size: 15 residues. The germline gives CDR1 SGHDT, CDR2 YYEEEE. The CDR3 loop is CTSSQLAGARDTQYF. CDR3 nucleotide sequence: TGCACCAGCAGCCAATTAGCGGGAGCAAGAGATACGCAGTATTTT.

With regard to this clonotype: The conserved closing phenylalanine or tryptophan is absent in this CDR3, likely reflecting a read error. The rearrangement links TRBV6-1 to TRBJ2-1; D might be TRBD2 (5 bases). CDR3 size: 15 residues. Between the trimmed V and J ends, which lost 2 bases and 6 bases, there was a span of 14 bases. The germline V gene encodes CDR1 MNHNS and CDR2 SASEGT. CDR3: CASSESSDCSNEQFS. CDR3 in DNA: TGTGCCAGCAGTGAATCCTCGGACTGTTCCAATGAGCAGTTCTCC.

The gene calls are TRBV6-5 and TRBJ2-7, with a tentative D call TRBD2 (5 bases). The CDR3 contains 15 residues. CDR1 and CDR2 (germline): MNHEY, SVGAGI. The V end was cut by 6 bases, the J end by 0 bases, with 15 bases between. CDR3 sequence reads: CASSYRKGASYEQYF. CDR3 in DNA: TGTGCCAGCAGCTATAGGAAGGGAGCCTCCTACGAGCAGTACTTC.

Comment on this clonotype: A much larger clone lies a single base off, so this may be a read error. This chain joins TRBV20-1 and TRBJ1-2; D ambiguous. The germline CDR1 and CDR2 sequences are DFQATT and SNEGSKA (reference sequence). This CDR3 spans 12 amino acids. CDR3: CIIPRGSAGYTF. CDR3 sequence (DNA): TGCATTATCCCAAGAGGGTCGGCTGGCTACACCTTC.

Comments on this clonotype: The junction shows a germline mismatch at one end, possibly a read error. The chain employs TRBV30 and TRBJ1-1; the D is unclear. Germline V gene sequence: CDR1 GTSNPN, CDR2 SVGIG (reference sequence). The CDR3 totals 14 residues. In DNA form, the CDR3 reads TGTACCTGGAGTGTATACGGGCCGAACACTGAAGCTTTCTTT. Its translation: CTWSVYGPNTEAFF.

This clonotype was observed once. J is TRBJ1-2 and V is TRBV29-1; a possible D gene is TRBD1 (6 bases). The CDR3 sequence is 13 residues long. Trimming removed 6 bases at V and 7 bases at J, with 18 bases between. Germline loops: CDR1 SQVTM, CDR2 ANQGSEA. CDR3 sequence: CSVTGGGGFGYTF. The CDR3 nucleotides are TGCAGCGTGACAGGTGGCGGTGGGTTTGGCTACACCTTC.